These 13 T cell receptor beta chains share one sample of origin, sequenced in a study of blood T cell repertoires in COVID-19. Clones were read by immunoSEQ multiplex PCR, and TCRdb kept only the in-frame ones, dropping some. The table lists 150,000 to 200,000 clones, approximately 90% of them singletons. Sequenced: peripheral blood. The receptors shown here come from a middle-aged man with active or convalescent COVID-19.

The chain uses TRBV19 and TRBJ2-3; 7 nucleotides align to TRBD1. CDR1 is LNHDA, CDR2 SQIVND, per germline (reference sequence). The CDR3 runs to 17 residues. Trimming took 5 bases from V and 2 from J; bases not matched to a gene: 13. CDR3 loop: CASSLLLPGTDTDTQYF. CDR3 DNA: TGTGCCAGTAGTTTACTCCTCCCCGGGACAGACACAGATACGCAGTATTTT.

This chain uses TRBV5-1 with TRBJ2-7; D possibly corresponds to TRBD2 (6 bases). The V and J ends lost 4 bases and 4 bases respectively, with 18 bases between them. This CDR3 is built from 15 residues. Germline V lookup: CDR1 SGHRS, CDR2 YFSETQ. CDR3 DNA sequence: TGCGCCAGCAGCGGAGGGGCCGGTAGGGGATACGAGCAGTACTTC. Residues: CASSGGAGRGYEQYF. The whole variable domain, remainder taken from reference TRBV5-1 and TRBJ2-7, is KAGVTQTPRYLIKTRGQQVTLSCSPISGHRSVSWYQQTPGQGLQFLFEYFSETQRNKGNFPGRFSGRQFSNSRSEMNVSTLELGDSALYLCASSGGAGRGYEQYFGPGTRLTVT.

DNA of the CDR3: TGTGCCAGCAGCGTAGCGGGGAGTATTGGCTACACCTTC. Encoded protein: CASSVAGSIGYTF. The rearrangement uses TRBV9 and TRBJ1-2; D is unresolved. This CDR3 spans 13 amino acids. Per germline, CDR1 SGDLS and CDR2 YYNGEE. Trimming left V 0 bases short and J 7 bases short, with 10 bases between.

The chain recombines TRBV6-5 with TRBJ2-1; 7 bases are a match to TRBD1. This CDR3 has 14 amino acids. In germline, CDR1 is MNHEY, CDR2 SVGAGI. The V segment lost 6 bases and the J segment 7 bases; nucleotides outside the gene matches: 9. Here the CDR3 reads CASRQTGLGNEQFF. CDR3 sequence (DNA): TGTGCCAGCAGACAGACAGGGCTGGGAAATGAGCAGTTCTTC.

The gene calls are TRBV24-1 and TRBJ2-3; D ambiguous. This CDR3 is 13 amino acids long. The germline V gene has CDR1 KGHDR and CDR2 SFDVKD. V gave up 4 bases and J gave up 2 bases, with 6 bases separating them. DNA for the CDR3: TGTGCCACCAGTGACAGAAACACAGATACGCAGTATTTT. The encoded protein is CATSDRNTDTQYF.

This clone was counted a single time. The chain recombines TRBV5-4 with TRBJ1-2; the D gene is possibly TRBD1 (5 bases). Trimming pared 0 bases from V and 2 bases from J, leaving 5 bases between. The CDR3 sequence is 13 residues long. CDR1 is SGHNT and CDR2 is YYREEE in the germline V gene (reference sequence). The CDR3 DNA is TGTGCCAGCAGCTTGGAGGGGAACTATGGCTACACCTTC. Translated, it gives CASSLEGNYGYTF.

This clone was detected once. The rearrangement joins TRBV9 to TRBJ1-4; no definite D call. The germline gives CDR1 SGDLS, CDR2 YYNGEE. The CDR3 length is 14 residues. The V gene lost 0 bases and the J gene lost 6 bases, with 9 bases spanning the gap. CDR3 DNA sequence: TGTGCCAGCAGCGTAGGGCACCTTGATGAAAAACTGTTTTTT. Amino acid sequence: CASSVGHLDEKLFF.

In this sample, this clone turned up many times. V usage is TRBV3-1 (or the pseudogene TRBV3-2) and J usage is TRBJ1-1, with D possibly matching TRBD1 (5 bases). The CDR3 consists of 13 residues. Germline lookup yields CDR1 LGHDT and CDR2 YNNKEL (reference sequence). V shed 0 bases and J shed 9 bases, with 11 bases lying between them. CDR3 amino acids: CASSQESGGKAFF. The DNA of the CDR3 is TGTGCCAGCAGCCAAGAGTCCGGGGGGAAAGCTTTCTTT.

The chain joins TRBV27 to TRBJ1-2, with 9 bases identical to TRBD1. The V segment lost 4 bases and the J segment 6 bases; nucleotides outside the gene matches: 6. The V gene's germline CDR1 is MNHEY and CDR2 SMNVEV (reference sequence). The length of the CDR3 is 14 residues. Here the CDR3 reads CASSSIGTGNGYTF. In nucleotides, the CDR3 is TGTGCCAGCAGTTCAATTGGGACAGGGAATGGCTACACCTTC.

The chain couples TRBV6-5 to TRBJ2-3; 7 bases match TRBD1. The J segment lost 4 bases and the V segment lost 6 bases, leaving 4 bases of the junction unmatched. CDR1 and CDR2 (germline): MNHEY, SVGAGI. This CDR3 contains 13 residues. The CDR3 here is CASRRQGADTQYF. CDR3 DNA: TGTGCCAGCAGACGACAGGGAGCAGATACGCAGTATTTT.

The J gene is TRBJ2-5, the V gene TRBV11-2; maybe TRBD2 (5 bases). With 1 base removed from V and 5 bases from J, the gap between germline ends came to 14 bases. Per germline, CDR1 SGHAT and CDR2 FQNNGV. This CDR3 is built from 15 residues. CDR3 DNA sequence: TGTGCCAGCAGCTTAGGTACTAGTTCGCGGGAGACCCAGTACTTC. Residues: CASSLGTSSRETQYF.

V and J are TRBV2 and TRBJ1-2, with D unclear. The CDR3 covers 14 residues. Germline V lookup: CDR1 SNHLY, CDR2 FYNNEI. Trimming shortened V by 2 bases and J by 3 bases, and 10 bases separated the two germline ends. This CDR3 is CASSERLADYGYTF. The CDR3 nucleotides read TGTGCCAGCAGTGAAAGACTGGCGGACTATGGCTACACCTTC.

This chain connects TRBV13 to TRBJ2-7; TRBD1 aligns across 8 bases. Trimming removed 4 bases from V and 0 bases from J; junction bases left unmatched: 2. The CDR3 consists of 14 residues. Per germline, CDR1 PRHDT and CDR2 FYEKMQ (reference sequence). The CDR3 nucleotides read TGTGCCAGCAGCTCTACAGGGGGCTCCTACGAGCAGTACTTC. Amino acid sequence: CASSSTGGSYEQYF.